The 30 T cell receptor beta chains listed next were all sequenced from one sample in a study of CD8+ T cells in alopecia areata. Extracted from the samples, RNA was reverse transcribed into cDNA to serve as the sequencing template. The assay was immunoSEQ multiplex PCR, and TCRdb's table has in-frame clones only and misses some. The sample consists of 95,000 to 150,000 clones, 50% to 55% of them appearing once. Treatment defined: oral pan-JAK inhibitor, 5-10 mg twice daily. The sample here was CD4+ T cells sorted from blood, taken at week 4, from a patient treated with tofacitinib. These TCRs come from a human donor with alopecia areata.

V gene TRBV25-1 combines with J gene TRBJ2-1; TRBD1 might be the D (6 bases). CDR3 size: 11 residues. CDR1 is MGHDK and CDR2 is SYGVNS in the germline V gene. Trimming left V 5 bases short and J 15 bases short, with 14 bases between. The CDR3 DNA reads as TGTGCCAGCAGTCCCGGACAGTTTCTGTTCTTC. Translated: CASSPGQFLFF. Drawing the rest from reference TRBV25-1 and TRBJ2-1, the complete variable domain is EADIYQTPRYLVIGTGKKITLECSQTMGHDKMYWYQQDPGMELHLIHYSYGVNSTEKGDLSSESTVSRIRTEHFPLTLESARPSHTSQYLCASSPGQFLFFGPGTRLTVL.

V is TRBV7-8 and J is TRBJ1-5, with 10 nucleotides matching TRBD1. This CDR3 contains 15 residues. Germline V lookup: CDR1 SGHVS, CDR2 FQNEAQ. V gave up 5 bases and J gave up 3 bases; unmatched junction bases: 4. CDR3 sequence: CASSPDRGYNQPQHF. DNA for the CDR3: TGTGCCAGCAGCCCGGACAGGGGGTACAATCAGCCCCAGCATTTT.

This clone turned up a few times. The CDR3 here is CAWSVSAGELFF. In DNA form, the CDR3 reads TGTGCCTGGAGTGTCTCGGCCGGGGAGCTGTTTTTT. The chain recombines TRBV30 with TRBJ2-2; D unresolved. The V and J ends lost 0 bases and 6 bases respectively, with 5 bases between them. The CDR3 is made up of 12 amino acids. Germline-derived CDR1 and CDR2 are GTSNPN and SVGIG (reference sequence).

The J gene is TRBJ2-7, the V gene TRBV4-2, with a tentative D call TRBD1 (6 bases). V shed 5 bases and J shed 4 bases, with 9 bases lying between them. CDR1 is LGHNA, CDR2 YNFKEQ, per germline. The CDR3 has 12 amino acids. Here the CDR3 reads CASSNREYEQYF. In nucleotides, the CDR3 is TGTGCCAGCAGCAACAGGGAGTACGAGCAGTACTTC.

This clone was seen more than once but under ten times. CDR3 residues: CASSTSGSSNQPQHF. CDR3 DNA: TGTGCCAGTAGTACGAGTGGTTCTAGCAATCAGCCCCAGCATTTT. The J gene is TRBJ1-5, the V gene TRBV19; D not certain. The CDR3 is made up of 15 amino acids. Germline V gene lookup returns CDR1 LNHDA and CDR2 SQIVND (reference sequence). V lost 4 bases to trimming and J lost 0 bases, with 10 bases between them.

The chain links TRBV30 to TRBJ2-1, with TRBD2 identical over 7 bases. J was trimmed by 4 bases and V by 1 base; bases with no gene match: 10. In germline, CDR1 is GTSNPN, CDR2 SVGIG (reference sequence). CDR3 length: 16 amino acids. The CDR3 here is CAWSGEAGRGYNEQFF. CDR3 in DNA: TGTGCCTGGAGTGGCGAAGCGGGGAGGGGATACAATGAGCAGTTCTTC. Variable domain in full (rest from reference TRBV30 and TRBJ2-1): SQTIHQWPATLVQPVGSPLSLECTVEGTSNPNLYWYRQAAGRGLQLLFYSVGIGQISSEVPQNLSASRPQDRQFILSSKKLLLSDSGFYLCAWSGEAGRGYNEQFFGPGTRLTVL.

The chain uses TRBV29-1 and TRBJ2-7; D not resolved. This CDR3 is 11 amino acids long. Trimming stripped 1 base from V and 3 bases from J, with 4 bases between. Germline CDR1 reads SQVTM; CDR2 reads ANQGSEA. The chain's CDR3 is CSVEAGYEQYF. The DNA of the CDR3 is TGCAGCGTTGAAGCTGGCTACGAGCAGTACTTC.

This clone was seen a few times. The rearrangement links TRBV11-2 to TRBJ1-2; D uncertain. Trimming pared 5 bases from V and 8 bases from J, leaving 9 bases between. CDR3 length: 11 amino acids. CDR1 and CDR2 from the germline V gene are SGHAT and FQNNGV. The CDR3 is CASSALGGYTF. Written as DNA, the CDR3 is TGTGCCAGCAGCGCCCTAGGGGGCTACACCTTC. The entire variable domain, with the rest obtained from reference TRBV11-2 and TRBJ1-2, is as follows: EAGVAQSPRYKIIEKRQSVAFWCNPISGHATLYWYQQILGQGPKLLIQFQNNGVVDDSQLPKDRFSAERLKGVDSTLKIQPAKLEDSAVYLCASSALGGYTFGSGTRLTVV.

The V call is TRBV9, the J call TRBJ2-6; D is undetermined. Trimming cost V 4 bases and J 2 bases, with 10 bases left between them. CDR1 and CDR2 from the germline V gene are SGDLS and YYNGEE. The CDR3 covers 15 residues. As DNA, the CDR3 is TGTGCCAGCAGCTCTGATCTGGCTGGGGCCAACGTCCTGACTTTC. This gives the protein CASSSDLAGANVLTF.

The chain carries TRBV30 and TRBJ2-7; TRBD1 is a possible D gene (5 bases). Per germline, CDR1 GTSNPN and CDR2 SVGIG (reference sequence). The CDR3 covers 12 residues. Trimming took 0 bases from V and 4 from J, leaving 7 bases between them. The DNA of the CDR3 is TGTGCCTGGAGTGTACCAGGGTACGAGCAGTACTTC. Encoded protein: CAWSVPGYEQYF.

This sequence joins TRBV28 and TRBJ2-7; D call uncertain. Germline CDR1 reads MDHEN; CDR2 reads SYDVKM. Trimming cost V 7 bases and J 2 bases, with 6 bases left between them. This CDR3 is 11 amino acids long. CDR3 sequence reads: CASTTPYEQYF. DNA for the CDR3: TGTGCCAGCACCACTCCCTACGAGCAGTACTTC.

J is TRBJ2-6 and V is TRBV30, with D possibly called TRBD1 or TRBD2 (5 bases each). The CDR3 covers 16 residues. In germline, CDR1 is GTSNPN, CDR2 SVGIG (reference sequence). V dropped 1 base and J dropped 1 base, with 11 bases sitting between them. The CDR3 DNA follows: TGTGCCTGGAGTGGAGGGACCTCTTCTGGGGCCAACGTCCTGACTTTC. Encoded protein: CAWSGGTSSGANVLTF.

The chain is built from TRBV30 and TRBJ2-3; 11 nucleotides match TRBD2. This CDR3 has 15 residues. Germline lookup yields CDR1 GTSNPN and CDR2 SVGIG (reference sequence). J gave up 6 bases and V 1 base, and 6 bases lay outside the gene matches. The CDR3 region is CAWSGIAGGLDTQYF. The CDR3 nucleotides are TGTGCCTGGAGTGGGATAGCGGGAGGGTTGGATACGCAGTATTTT.

This chain joins TRBV29-1 and TRBJ2-7, with 10 bases matching TRBD2. The CDR3 runs 15 residues. After removal of 3 bases from V and 7 bases from J, the junction contained 12 bases not matched to a gene. Germline lookup yields CDR1 SQVTM and CDR2 ANQGSEA. Here the CDR3 DNA reads TGCAGCGTTGAGCGGCTAGCGGGAGTTCGGGGAGAGCAGTACTTC. Its translation is CSVERLAGVRGEQYF.

The chain combines TRBV5-6 with TRBJ2-7; TRBD1 aligns across 7 bases. The CDR3 has 15 amino acids. Unmatched junction bases numbered 8, after V lost 3 bases and J lost 2 bases. From germline, CDR1 is SGHDT and CDR2 YYEEEE. The CDR3 is CASSSYSGQTYEQYF. The CDR3 coding sequence is TGTGCCAGCAGCTCCTATTCGGGACAGACCTACGAGCAGTACTTC.

This clone was observed a few times. V is TRBV29-1 and J is TRBJ2-2; the match to TRBD1 covers 8 bases. The CDR3 has 17 residues. Germline CDR1 reads SQVTM; CDR2 reads ANQGSEA. Trimming removed 6 bases from V and 3 bases from J; junction bases left unmatched: 15. CDR3 bases: TGCAGCGTCGTATCAGCTAAGACAGGGGCCTACACCGGGGAGCTGTTTTTT. Protein product: CSVVSAKTGAYTGELFF.

This clone was seen a handful of times. This chain connects TRBV9 to TRBJ2-2; D unclear. Germline CDR1 reads SGDLS; CDR2 reads YYNGEE. The CDR3 is 15 residues long. Trimming shortened V by 0 bases and J by 7 bases, and 13 bases separated the two germline ends. The CDR3 loop is CASSVATGSGGELFF. For the CDR3, the DNA is TGTGCCAGCAGCGTAGCTACCGGTTCGGGCGGGGAGCTGTTTTTT.

The chain uses TRBV29-1 and TRBJ2-5; TRBD2 matches 9 bases. The CDR3 is 13 residues long. Trimming cost V 7 bases and J 4 bases; bases outside gene matches: 7. The V gene's germline CDR1 is SQVTM and CDR2 ANQGSEA. The CDR3 here is CSARGLARETQYF. CDR3 in DNA: TGCAGCGCCCGGGGACTAGCTCGAGAGACCCAGTACTTC.

This chain links TRBV2 with TRBJ1-1; D remains unclear. The germline V gene encodes CDR1 SNHLY and CDR2 FYNNEI. This CDR3 region has 14 residues. V was pared by 2 bases and J by 0 bases, with 7 bases between. CDR3 in DNA: TGTGCCAGCAGTGAAAGGGTGATGAACACTGAAGCTTTCTTT. Encoded protein: CASSERVMNTEAFF.

The chain couples TRBV19 to TRBJ2-2; 8 bases are a match to TRBD1. The CDR3 totals 15 residues. The germline V gene encodes CDR1 LNHDA and CDR2 SQIVND (reference sequence). Germline trimming cut 5 bases from V and 6 bases from J; bases unmatched to any gene: 8. The CDR3 region has the DNA TGTGCCAGTAGTTTCGCCGGGACAGGTTCCGGGGAGCTGTTTTTT. This gives the protein CASSFAGTGSGELFF.

The chain uses TRBV30 and TRBJ2-5, with D possibly being TRBD1 (5 bases). This CDR3 is 14 amino acids long. Trimming stripped 3 bases from V and 2 bases from J, with 13 bases between. CDR1 and CDR2 (germline): GTSNPN, SVGIG (reference sequence). The CDR3 DNA is TGTGCCTGGAGGTCGGCAGGGCTACAAGAGACCCAGTACTTC. Residues: CAWRSAGLQETQYF.

Regarding this clone: The junction departs from germline at one end; a sequencing error may be responsible. The chain carries TRBV30 and TRBJ2-3; 11 positions match TRBD2. This CDR3 spans 15 amino acids. CDR1 and CDR2 (germline): GTSNPN, SVGIG (reference sequence). The CDR3 sequence is CAWSYTSGGTDTQYF. In DNA, the CDR3 is TGTGCCTGGAGTTACACTAGCGGGGGCACGGATACGCAGTATTTT.

V usage is TRBV29-1 and J usage is TRBJ2-7; D not resolved. V lost 5 bases and J lost 3, with 8 bases in between. In germline, CDR1 is SQVTM, CDR2 ANQGSEA. The length of the CDR3 is 11 residues. The CDR3 sequence is CSVSRFYEQYF. In DNA, the CDR3 is TGCAGCGTTTCACGGTTCTACGAGCAGTACTTC.

This chain links TRBV25-1 with TRBJ1-5, with unresolved D. V was clipped by 4 bases and J by 9 bases, with 13 bases between them. Germline assignment: CDR1 MGHDK and CDR2 SYGVNS. This CDR3 comprises 13 residues. This CDR3 reads CASSAAAPWPQHF. The CDR3 DNA sequence: TGTGCCAGCAGTGCCGCAGCCCCATGGCCCCAGCATTTT.

This clone was found once. V and J are TRBV30 and TRBJ2-1, with 9 bases identical to TRBD2. This CDR3 region has 17 residues. V dropped 2 bases and J dropped 3; count of bases not matched to a gene: 11. Germline CDR1 is GTSNPN and CDR2 is SVGIG (reference sequence). For the CDR3, the DNA is TGTGCCTGGAGTCAACTAGCGGGCGTCCCCGGCTACAATGAGCAGTTCTTC. Its protein product is CAWSQLAGVPGYNEQFF.

V gene TRBV29-1 combines with J gene TRBJ2-2; 7 bases match TRBD2. With 4 bases clipped from V and 0 bases from J, the junction kept 2 bases outside the gene matches. CDR3 size: 14 residues. In germline, CDR1 is SQVTM, CDR2 ANQGSEA. CDR3 loop: CSVAAGANTGELFF. The CDR3 coding sequence is TGCAGCGTTGCGGCGGGGGCGAACACCGGGGAGCTGTTTTTT.

J is TRBJ1-1 and V is TRBV5-1; a possible D gene is TRBD1 (5 bases). V lost 4 bases and J lost 8, with 21 bases in between. Germline lookup yields CDR1 SGHRS and CDR2 YFSETQ. The CDR3 spans 15 residues. CDR3 DNA sequence: TGCGCCAGCAGCATGAACTTCCGGGGACCTAGAGAAGCTTTCTTT. Translating gives CASSMNFRGPREAFF.

The rearrangement uses TRBV6-6 and TRBJ2-2, with D tentatively TRBD2 (6 bases). CDR1 is MNHNY, CDR2 SVGAGI, per germline (reference sequence). The CDR3 consists of 15 residues. V lost 6 bases to trimming and J lost 4 bases, with 15 bases between them. The DNA of the CDR3 is TGTGCCAGCAGCGGGGGTAGTGGGATCACCGGGGAGCTGTTTTTT. Its translation: CASSGGSGITGELFF.

V usage is TRBV29-1 and J usage is TRBJ1-2; D ambiguous. The ends were cut back, 3 bases at V and 1 base at J, with 18 bases in the middle. CDR3 length: 16 residues. The germline CDR1 and CDR2 sequences are SQVTM and ANQGSEA. The CDR3 DNA reads as TGCAGCGTTGAGTCACGGACGGCCTTCTTTAACTATGGCTACACCTTC. Translated, it gives CSVESRTAFFNYGYTF.

The table lists this clone with a count of one. J is TRBJ1-5 and V is TRBV6-5; D is unresolved. Germline loops: CDR1 MNHEY, CDR2 SVGAGI. The CDR3 runs 15 residues. Trimming stripped 0 bases from V and 7 bases from J, with 13 bases between. CDR3 protein: CASSYSGQDNQPQHF. The DNA of the CDR3 is TGTGCCAGCAGTTACTCTGGGCAGGATAACCAGCCCCAGCATTTT.